The entry below gives a single T cell receptor (beta chain) sequence along with its context. Germline V gives CDR1 MNHEY, CDR2 SVGEGT. CDR3 length equals 14 residues. Trimming removed 5 bases at V and 1 base at J, with 8 bases between. The assay was immunoSEQ multiplex PCR, and TCRdb's table has in-frame clones only and misses some. The repertoire holds about 120,000 clones, with 70% to 85% as singletons. These data originate in a study of blood T cell repertoires in COVID-19. The sample comprised peripheral blood. The chain joins TRBV6-2 or TRBV6-3 to TRBJ2-2; unclear D gene. The TCR sequence derives from a woman in her seventies with acute or convalescent COVID-19. The CDR3 nucleotides are TGTGCCAGCAGTCTCTTGAGGAACACCGGGGAGCTGTTTTTT. Translation: CASSLLRNTGELFF.